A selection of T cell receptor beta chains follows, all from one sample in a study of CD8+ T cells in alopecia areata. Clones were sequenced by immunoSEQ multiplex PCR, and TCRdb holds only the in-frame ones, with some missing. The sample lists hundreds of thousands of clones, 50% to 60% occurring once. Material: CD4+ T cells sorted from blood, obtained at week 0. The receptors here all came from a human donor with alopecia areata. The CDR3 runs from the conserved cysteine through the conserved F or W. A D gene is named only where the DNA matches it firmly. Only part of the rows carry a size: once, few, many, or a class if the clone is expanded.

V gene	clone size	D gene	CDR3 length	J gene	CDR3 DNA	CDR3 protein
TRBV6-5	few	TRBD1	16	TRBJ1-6	TGTGCCAGCAGTTACTCTAGGACAGGGATGAATTCACCCCTCCACTTT	CASSYSRTGMNSPLHF
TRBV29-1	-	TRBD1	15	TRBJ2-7	TGCAGCGTAGCCCAGACAGGGGTGCGGTCCTACGAGCAGTACTTC	CSVAQTGVRSYEQYF
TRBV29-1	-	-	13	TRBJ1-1	TGCAGCGCCGCAACAGGGAAGAACACTGAAGCTTTCTTT	CSAATGKNTEAFF
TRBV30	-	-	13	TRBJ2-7	TGTGCCTTGGGCACGGGGGTCACCTACGAGCAGTACTTC	CALGTGVTYEQYF
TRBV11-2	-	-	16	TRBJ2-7	TGTGCCAGCAGCTTAGGGAGTAGCGGCTACTCCTACGAGCAGTACTTC	CASSLGSSGYSYEQYF
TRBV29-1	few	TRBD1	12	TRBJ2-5	TGCAGCGCCCGAGACAGGGGAGAGACCCAGTACTTC	CSARDRGETQYF
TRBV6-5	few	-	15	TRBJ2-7	TGTGCCAGCAGTTACTCCCGGACTATTTCCTACGAGCAGTACTTC	CASSYSRTISYEQYF
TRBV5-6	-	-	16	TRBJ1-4	TGTGCCAGCAGCTTAGGCTTCGGGACGGCTAATGAAAAACTGTTTTTT	CASSLGFGTANEKLFF
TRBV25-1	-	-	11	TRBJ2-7	TGTGCCAGCAGCAGTAGGCGGGGTCATTCCTTC	CASSSRRGHSF
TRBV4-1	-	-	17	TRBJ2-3	TGCGCCAGCAGCCCAACTCCGGGGCCGATCGGAGCAGATACGCAGTATTTT	CASSPTPGPIGADTQYF
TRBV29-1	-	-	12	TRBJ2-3	TGCAGCGCCGGGAGCCACACAGATACGCAGTATTTT	CSAGSHTDTQYF
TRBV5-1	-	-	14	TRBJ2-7	TGCGCCAGCAGCTTGGGTCAGGGCGGCTACGAGCAGTACTTC	CASSLGQGGYEQYF
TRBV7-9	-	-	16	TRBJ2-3	TGTGCCAGCAGCCTCAACGGGGGGCTTAGCACAGATACGCAGTATTTT	CASSLNGGLSTDTQYF
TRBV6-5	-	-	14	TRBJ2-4	TGTGCCAGCAGTCCCATGACAGCCAAAAACATTCAGTACTTC	CASSPMTAKNIQYF
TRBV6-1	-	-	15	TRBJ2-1	TGTGCCAGCAGATACGACCTGGTGGGGTACAATGAGCAGTTCTTC	CASRYDLVGYNEQFF